This TCR beta chain was recovered during a study of T cell responses to AZD1222 COVID-19 vaccine. Study-wide findings and caveats: Baseline seropositivity occurred in only six AZD1222 recipients. It was only after the peak T cell response that any repertoires were sampled. Dominant at 160-218 and 743-854, vaccine-associated CD4 TCRs also spanned spike.

In the case of this clone: Its antigen is undetermined.

TCRdb's table, derived via immunoSEQ multiplex PCR, lists solely in-frame clones and lacks some. The table includes around 140,000 clones, around 89% detected once. CDR1 MDHEN and CDR2 SYDVKM come from the germline V gene. V shed 3 bases and J shed 3 bases, with 12 bases lying between them. This CDR3 is built from 15 residues. This sequence was found in an adult in good health. The source material was peripheral blood, sampled on day 0 of AZD1222 vaccination. This sequence joins TRBV28 and TRBJ1-5; a weak D match, TRBD1 (5 bases). CDR3 sequence reads: CASSFRGSYNQPQHF. CDR3 DNA: TGTGCCAGCAGTTTCCGGGGGAGCTACAATCAGCCCCAGCATTTT.